The 29 T cell receptor beta chains given below trace back to one sample, sequenced in a study of OX40 agonist ivuxolimab in advanced cancers. Clones were read by immunoSEQ multiplex PCR, and TCRdb kept only the in-frame ones, dropping some. The sample shows about 76,000 clones, less than 90% of them seen only once. This specimen consisted of CD4+ or CD8+ T cells sorted from blood, obtained in a trial of the OX40 agonist ivuxolimab. The receptor source for this set is an adult with an advanced solid tumor such as melanoma, head and neck, liver or kidney cancer.

This chain's CDR3 is CASSFEDVSYYEQYF. Written as DNA, the CDR3 is TGTGCCAGCAGCTTTGAGGATGTGTCTTACTACGAGCAGTACTTC. This chain connects TRBV7-8 to TRBJ2-7; no definite D call. This CDR3 spans 15 amino acids. With 3 bases removed from V and 3 bases from J, the gap between germline ends came to 15 bases. Germline V gives CDR1 SGHVS, CDR2 FQNEAQ.

The chain combines TRBV28 with TRBJ1-2; D possibly corresponds to TRBD1 (5 bases). The V end was cut by 5 bases, the J end by 3 bases, with 16 bases between. Germline V gives CDR1 MDHEN, CDR2 SYDVKM. The CDR3 is made up of 15 amino acids. DNA for the CDR3: TGTGCCAGCAGTAGCCTGGGGCCGAGACACTATGGCTACACCTTC. Encoded protein: CASSSLGPRHYGYTF.

This clone turned up a few times. The chain links TRBV19 to TRBJ1-5; D is unresolved. Per the germline V gene, CDR1 is LNHDA and CDR2 is SQIVND (reference sequence). V gave up 3 bases and J gave up 10 bases, with 13 bases separating them. The CDR3 covers 13 residues. The CDR3 protein is CASSMFLTVPQHF. The CDR3 coding sequence is TGTGCCAGTAGTATGTTCCTCACAGTTCCCCAGCATTTT.

This clone appeared a few times. This chain joins TRBV19 and TRBJ2-5; 9 bases align to TRBD2. The CDR3 is 16 residues long. Germline-derived CDR1 and CDR2 are LNHDA and SQIVND (reference sequence). Trimming removed 4 bases from V and 4 bases from J; junction bases left unmatched: 10. The CDR3 sequence: CASSKLAGRGGETQYF. As DNA, the CDR3 is TGTGCCAGTAGTAAGCTAGCGGGGAGGGGGGGAGAGACCCAGTACTTC.

The gene calls are TRBV5-4 and TRBJ2-5; the match to TRBD1 covers 7 bases. Germline trimming cut 4 bases from V and 2 bases from J; bases unmatched to any gene: 8. The V gene's germline CDR1 is SGHNT and CDR2 YYREEE (reference sequence). The CDR3 extends over 15 amino acids. This CDR3 is CASSRRTGLQETQYF. The CDR3 DNA sequence: TGTGCCAGCAGCAGGAGGACAGGCCTACAAGAGACCCAGTACTTC. Based on the CDR3 plus reference TRBV5-4 and TRBJ2-5, the full variable domain is ETGVTQSPTHLIKTRGQQVTLRCSSQSGHNTVSWYQQALGQGPQFIFQYYREEENGRGNFPPRFSGLQFPNYSSELNVNALELDDSALYLCASSRRTGLQETQYFGPGTRLLVL.

The chain is built from TRBV11-2 and TRBJ2-5; no definite D call. CDR3 length: 16 amino acids. The V end was cut by 1 base, the J end by 5 bases, with 17 bases between. Germline CDR1 and CDR2: SGHAT and FQNNGV. The CDR3 nucleotides are TGTGCCAGCAGCTTAGTACAATCAACGGGTGAGGAGACCCAGTACTTC. Its protein is CASSLVQSTGEETQYF.

The chain carries TRBV15 and TRBJ2-7; D ambiguous. The germline V and J ends were trimmed by 3 bases and 3 bases, with 15 bases remaining between them. Germline V gives CDR1 LNHNV, CDR2 YYDKDF (reference sequence). The CDR3 loop spans 15 amino acids. The CDR3 region has the DNA TGTGCCACCAGCAGCAGACTTAATCCCGACTACGAGCAGTACTTC. It specifies CATSSRLNPDYEQYF.

In DNA, the CDR3 is TGTGCCAGCAGTTACTTTCAGGGGGCGGTTTACTATGGCTACACCTTC. Protein product: CASSYFQGAVYYGYTF. The rearrangement links TRBV6-5 to TRBJ1-2; 8 bases agree with TRBD1. Trimming removed 1 base from V and 3 bases from J; junction bases left unmatched: 7. The CDR3 runs 16 residues. Germline V CDR1 and CDR2: MNHEY, SVGAGI.

The chain employs TRBV6-6 and TRBJ2-7; 11 bases match TRBD1. CDR1 and CDR2 (germline): MNHNY, SVGAGI (reference sequence). The CDR3 spans 14 residues. Trimming removed 8 bases from V and 7 bases from J; junction bases left unmatched: 10. The DNA for the CDR3 is TGTGCCAGCCTGTTCGGACAGGGGGCGCGGGAGCAGTACTTC. This codes for CASLFGQGAREQYF.

V gene TRBV4-1 combines with J gene TRBJ2-1; the D call may be TRBD1 or TRBD2 (5 bases each). The CDR3 loop spans 12 amino acids. V was trimmed by 1 base and J by 7 bases, leaving 5 bases between them. Germline CDR1 MGHRA, CDR2 YSYEKL. CDR3 protein: CASSQGGNEQFF. The CDR3 DNA reads as TGCGCCAGCAGCCAAGGGGGGAATGAGCAGTTCTTC.

The V call is TRBV30, the J call TRBJ1-1; perhaps TRBD1 as D (5 bases). The CDR3 covers 13 residues. Trimming cost V 4 bases and J 1 base, with 10 bases left between them. Germline V lookup: CDR1 GTSNPN, CDR2 SVGIG (reference sequence). The CDR3 spells CAWNVGGNTEAFF. The CDR3 coding sequence is TGTGCCTGGAATGTGGGGGGGAACACTGAAGCTTTCTTT.

This chain connects TRBV5-4 to TRBJ1-1; no clear D gene. The length of the CDR3 is 15 residues. Between the trimmed V and J ends, which lost 4 bases and 2 bases, there was a span of 15 bases. Looked up from germline, CDR1 is SGHNT and CDR2 is YYREEE (reference sequence). CDR3 bases: TGTGCCAGCAGCCCCCCTTTTTCCATCAACACTGAAGCTTTCTTT. This translates into CASSPPFSINTEAFF.

The chain uses TRBV27 and TRBJ2-3, with D uncertain. In germline, CDR1 is MNHEY, CDR2 SMNVEV (reference sequence). Deletions cut 0 bases from V and 0 bases from J, with 7 bases between. This CDR3 is built from 15 residues. CDR3 DNA: TGTGCCAGCAGTTTATCCCCGATTAGCACAGATACGCAGTATTTT. This translates into CASSLSPISTDTQYF.

CDR3 amino acids: CASSFGLVSSYEQYF. The CDR3, as DNA: TGTGCCAGCAGCTTTGGACTAGTGAGCTCCTACGAGCAGTACTTC. The chain couples TRBV13 to TRBJ2-7, with 7 positions matching TRBD2. Germline-derived CDR1 and CDR2 are PRHDT and FYEKMQ (reference sequence). The ends lost 3 bases at V and 0 bases at J; junction bases unmatched: 5. This CDR3 comprises 15 residues.

This clone was counted only a few times. The V gene is TRBV7-8, the J gene TRBJ2-1; 9 nucleotides match TRBD2. The J segment lost 4 bases and the V segment lost 1 base, leaving 5 bases of the junction unmatched. Germline V gene sequence: CDR1 SGHVS, CDR2 FQNEAQ. The length of the CDR3 is 16 residues. This CDR3 is CASSLVQAGGYNEQFF. The CDR3, as DNA: TGTGCCAGCAGCTTAGTCCAAGCGGGAGGTTACAATGAGCAGTTCTTC.

The chain is built from TRBV11-3 and TRBJ1-2; 8 bases line up with TRBD1. The junction had 13 bases not matched to a gene; V was cut back by 4 bases and J by 6 bases. The CDR3 consists of 16 residues. Per the germline V gene, CDR1 is SGHNT and CDR2 is YENEEA. The chain's CDR3 is CASSSGYRGELNGYTF. CDR3 sequence (DNA): TGTGCCAGCAGCTCAGGATACAGGGGGGAGTTAAATGGCTACACCTTC.

This clone appeared a single time. The chain uses TRBV9 and TRBJ2-7, with 8 bases aligning to TRBD1. CDR1 SGDLS and CDR2 YYNGEE come from the germline V gene. The CDR3 runs 15 residues. V lost 1 base and J lost 2; bases outside the gene matches: 5. CDR3 protein: CASSVYSGGPYEQYF. As DNA, the CDR3 is TGTGCCAGCAGCGTATATTCAGGGGGCCCCTACGAGCAGTACTTC.

The gene calls are TRBV11-2 and TRBJ2-6, with 8 bases aligning to TRBD1. J gave up 1 base and V 5 bases, and 13 bases lay outside the gene matches. CDR1 and CDR2 (germline): SGHAT, FQNNGV. This CDR3 region has 19 residues. CDR3 DNA sequence: TGTGCCAGCAGCGGAGGACAGGGATTCCCTCAATCTGGGGCCAACGTCCTGACTTTC. Residues: CASSGGQGFPQSGANVLTF. The full variable domain, in which reference TRBV11-2 and TRBJ2-6 provide the parts outside the CDR3, is EAGVAQSPRYKIIEKRQSVAFWCNPISGHATLYWYQQILGQGPKLLIQFQNNGVVDDSQLPKDRFSAERLKGVDSTLKIQPAKLEDSAVYLCASSGGQGFPQSGANVLTFGAGSRLTVL.

The V call is TRBV18, the J call TRBJ2-1; D is unresolved. V dropped 3 bases and J dropped 5 bases, with 8 bases sitting between them. Germline assignment: CDR1 KGHSH and CDR2 LQKENI. The CDR3 sequence is 13 residues long. This CDR3 is CASSPVYDNEQFF. The CDR3 DNA follows: TGTGCCAGCTCACCGGTTTATGACAATGAGCAGTTCTTC. The whole variable domain, remainder taken from reference TRBV18 and TRBJ2-1, is NAGVMQNPRHLVRRRGQEARLRCSPMKGHSHVYWYRQLPEEGLKFMVYLQKENIIDESGMPKERFSAEFPKEGPSILRIQQVVRGDSAAYFCASSPVYDNEQFFGPGTRLTVL.

The V gene is TRBV21-1, the J gene TRBJ1-4. TRBV21-1 is tagged as a pseudogene. The CDR3 spans 18 residues. The CDR3 spells CASSKVVRMIATNEKLFF. The CDR3 DNA is TGTGCCAGCAGCAAAGTGGTTCGGATGATAGCCACTAATGAAAAACTGTTTTTT.

The rearrangement joins TRBV7-2 to TRBJ2-1, with 9 bases lining up with TRBD2. This CDR3 spans 16 amino acids. Germline V gives CDR1 SGHTA, CDR2 FQGNSA. The ends lost 1 base at V and 4 bases at J; junction bases unmatched: 5. CDR3 bases: TGTGCCAGCAGCTTAGACTGGACTAGCGAGTACAATGAGCAGTTCTTC. This gives the protein CASSLDWTSEYNEQFF.

V gene TRBV23-1 combines with J gene TRBJ2-5, with D possibly being TRBD1 (6 bases). With the DNA end fitting TRBJ2-7 better, the J assignment may be wrong. TRBV23-1 is marked as an open reading frame, function uncertain. The CDR3 consists of 17 residues. As DNA, the CDR3 is TGCGCCAGCAGTCAATCCCCCATCCCAGGGGTCCCCTACGAGCAGTACTTC. Amino acid sequence: CASSQSPIPGVPYEQYF.

The chain employs TRBV30 and TRBJ1-3, with TRBD1 matching 7 bases. Trimming removed 2 bases from V and 7 bases from J; junction bases left unmatched: 11. Germline V gene lookup returns CDR1 GTSNPN and CDR2 SVGIG (reference sequence). The CDR3 consists of 15 residues. CDR3 amino acids: CAWSRPGGRRNTIYF. For the CDR3, the DNA is TGTGCCTGGAGTAGGCCAGGGGGTAGGAGGAACACCATATATTTT.

The chain has TRBV6-4 and TRBJ2-1; no clear D gene. Germline CDR1 and CDR2: MRHNA and SNTAGT. The CDR3 is made up of 13 amino acids. Trimming took 0 bases from V and 7 from J, leaving 7 bases between them. CDR3 sequence reads: CASSDSGENEQFF. The CDR3 DNA is TGTGCCAGCAGTGACTCAGGTGAAAATGAGCAGTTCTTC.

The chain has TRBV12-5 and TRBJ2-5; D gene uncertain. There are 11 residues in the CDR3. V lost 5 bases and J lost 3, with 4 bases in between. In germline, CDR1 is LGHNT, CDR2 FRNRAP. CDR3 in amino acids: CASGIEETQYF. The DNA for the CDR3 is TGTGCTAGTGGTATCGAAGAGACCCAGTACTTC.

The CDR3 loop reads CASSYESTSYEQYF. The CDR3 bases are TGTGCCAGCAGTTACGAGTCAACGTCCTACGAGCAGTACTTC. The rearrangement uses TRBV6-5 and TRBJ2-7; no clear D. The germline V and J ends were trimmed by 2 bases and 1 base, with 9 bases remaining between them. The CDR3 covers 14 residues. Germline CDR1 and CDR2: MNHEY and SVGAGI.

This chain connects TRBV29-1 to TRBJ2-7; 7 nucleotides match TRBD2. CDR3 size: 14 residues. V shed 2 bases, J shed 3 bases, and the junction held 7 bases outside the gene matches. The germline gives CDR1 SQVTM, CDR2 ANQGSEA. This chain's CDR3 is CSVELERGGYEQYF. CDR3 nucleotide sequence: TGCAGCGTTGAATTGGAGCGGGGAGGCTACGAGCAGTACTTC.

The chain joins TRBV7-8 to TRBJ2-5; 10 bases are shared with TRBD2. The ends lost 4 bases at V and 2 bases at J; junction bases unmatched: 7. The CDR3 has 16 amino acids. The germline V gene has CDR1 SGHVS and CDR2 FQNEAQ. The CDR3 region is CASSSRTSGDQETQYF. CDR3 bases: TGTGCCAGCAGCTCGCGGACTAGCGGAGATCAAGAGACCCAGTACTTC.

The chain has TRBV5-4 and TRBJ1-4; TRBD1 matches at 7 bases. The CDR3 contains 14 residues. V was pared by 4 bases and J by 4 bases, with 4 bases of the junction left unmatched. Germline V gene sequence: CDR1 SGHNT, CDR2 YYREEE (reference sequence). As DNA, the CDR3 is TGTGCCAGCAGCCCGGGACAGATTAATGAAAAACTGTTTTTT. Amino acids: CASSPGQINEKLFF.